The entry that follows covers one T cell receptor (beta chain) sequence. Its antigen is not identified. The data originate from a study of radiotherapy plus CTLA-4 blockade in lung cancer. Study results and limitations: Reported findings show early blood T cell clone dynamics, with interferon-beta, best predicted response. Radiotherapy was combined with ipilimumab, and tumor-derived TCR clones then expanded in blood.

V lost 3 bases and J lost 5, with 14 bases in between. Germline-derived CDR1 and CDR2 are SGHRS and YFSETQ. The CDR3 contains 15 residues. Assay used: immunoSEQ multiplex PCR; TCRdb lists only in-frame clones, some missing. The profile shows 70,000 to 90,000 clones, 78% of them singletons. This TCR derives from a human donor with non-small cell lung cancer whose response to radiotherapy plus ipilimumab could not be evaluated. Some clones in this sample may be carry-over from other donors' samples. The sequencing here drew on peripheral blood, taken from a patient treated with radiotherapy plus ipilimumab. The chain couples TRBV5-1 to TRBJ1-4, with a possible D match to TRBD1 (6 bases). DNA of the CDR3: TGCGCCAGCAGCTGGGTCGGGGGGCTAAATGAAAAACTGTTTTTT. Translating gives CASSWVGGLNEKLFF.